This T cell receptor beta chain comes out of a study of T cell repertoires in cytomegalovirus infection. General observations from the study: Clonotypes of TCR beta that were HLA-C-restricted and CMV-specific dominated the ex vivo response. Carriers of CMV plus the relevant HLA were identified by cumulative public TCR beta family frequency.

MiXCR, run by TCRdb on the reads, gives a single entry per CDR3 protein. In the table there are over 250,000 distinct CDR3 sequences, roughly a fifth of which are singletons. Only a few counts were recorded for this clonotype. Its antigen remains unknown. V shed 1 base, J shed 5 bases, and the junction held 7 bases outside the gene matches. Germline loops: CDR1 DFQATT, CDR2 SNEGSKA (reference sequence). The CDR3 runs 15 residues. The rearrangement links TRBV20-1 to TRBJ2-5; 10 bases are a match to TRBD2. The sequencing used cultured PBMCs, collected from culture after CMV antigen stimulation. This receptor was obtained from a human donor in good health (CMV status not recorded). Some clones in this sample may be carry-over from other donors' samples. The CDR3 sequence: CSARGGAGGPETQYF. The CDR3, as DNA: TGCAGTGCTAGAGGAGGAGCGGGAGGGCCGGAGACCCAGTACTTC.